This T cell receptor (beta chain) was obtained from a study of cytomegalovirus exposure and HLA in healthy donors. The overall study: Out of about 179 million T cells, an earlier analysis found around 120 million unique TCR beta sequences in total. Of roughly 400 genotyped donors, 81% grouped in the Caucasian-associated ancestry cluster.

This clone was counted a few times. The target antigen is unknown. Distinct nucleotide sequences in the sample also encode this CDR3. V lost 2 bases, J lost 5 bases, and 9 bases lay in between. The CDR3 contains 13 residues. The germline CDR1 and CDR2 sequences are SNHLY and FYNNEI. 13 Jbeta primers and 60 Vbeta primers were used for the PCR. Sequencing used immunoSEQ multiplex PCR; TCRdb keeps in-frame clones, though not all of them. The sample shows under 200,000 clones, roughly three quarters of them seen only once. General study results and limits: The authors listed 164 TCR beta chains as cytomegalovirus-associated. Likely technical artifact: a cluster of highly shared sequence variants.

V usage is TRBV2 and J usage is TRBJ1-1; D not resolved. Sample: PBMCs. This clonotype originated in a woman between 45 and 60 years old in good health and CMV-seropositive. CDR3 bases: TGTGCCAGCAGTGAACTGGGAGGGACTGAAGCTTTCTTT. Protein product: CASSELGGTEAFF.